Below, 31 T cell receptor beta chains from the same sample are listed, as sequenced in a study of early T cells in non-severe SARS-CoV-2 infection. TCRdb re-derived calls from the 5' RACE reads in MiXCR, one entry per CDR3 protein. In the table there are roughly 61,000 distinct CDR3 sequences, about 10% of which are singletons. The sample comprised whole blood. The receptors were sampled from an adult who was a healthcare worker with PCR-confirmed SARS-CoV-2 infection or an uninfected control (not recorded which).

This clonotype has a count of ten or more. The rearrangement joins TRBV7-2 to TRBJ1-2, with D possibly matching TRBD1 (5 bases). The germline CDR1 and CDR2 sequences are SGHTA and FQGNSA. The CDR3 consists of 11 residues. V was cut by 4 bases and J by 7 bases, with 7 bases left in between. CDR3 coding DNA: TGTGCCAGCAGCTCCGGGGCTGGCTACACCTTC. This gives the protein CASSSGAGYTF. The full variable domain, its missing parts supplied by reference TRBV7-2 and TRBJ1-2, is GAGVSQSPSNKVTEKGKDVELRCDPISGHTALYWYRQSLGQGLEFLIYFQGNSAPDKSGLPSDRFSAERTGGSVSTLTIQRTQQEDSAVYLCASSSGAGYTFGSGTRLTVV.

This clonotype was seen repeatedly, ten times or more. This CDR3 reads CASSLEGAGNEQYF. The DNA of the CDR3 is TGTGCCAGCAGCTTAGAGGGGGCCGGAAACGAGCAGTACTTC. This rearrangement joins TRBV5-6 to TRBJ2-7; 7 positions agree with TRBD1. The junction had 7 bases not matched to a gene; V was cut back by 2 bases and J by 5 bases. The CDR3 loop spans 14 amino acids. The germline V gene has CDR1 SGHDT and CDR2 YYEEEE.

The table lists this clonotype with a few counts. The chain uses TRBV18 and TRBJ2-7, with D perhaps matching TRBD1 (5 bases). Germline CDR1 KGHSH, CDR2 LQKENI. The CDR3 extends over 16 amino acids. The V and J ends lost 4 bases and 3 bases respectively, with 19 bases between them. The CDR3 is CASSHPNSPGNYEQYF. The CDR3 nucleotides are TGTGCCAGCTCACACCCTAATTCCCCAGGGAACTACGAGCAGTACTTC.

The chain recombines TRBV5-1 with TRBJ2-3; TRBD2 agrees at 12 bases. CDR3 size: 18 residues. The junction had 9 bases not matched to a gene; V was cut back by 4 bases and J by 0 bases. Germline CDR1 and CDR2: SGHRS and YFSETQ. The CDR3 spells CASSPRTSGTSSTDTQYF. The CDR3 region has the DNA TGCGCCAGCAGCCCTAGGACTAGCGGGACTTCGAGCACAGATACGCAGTATTTT.

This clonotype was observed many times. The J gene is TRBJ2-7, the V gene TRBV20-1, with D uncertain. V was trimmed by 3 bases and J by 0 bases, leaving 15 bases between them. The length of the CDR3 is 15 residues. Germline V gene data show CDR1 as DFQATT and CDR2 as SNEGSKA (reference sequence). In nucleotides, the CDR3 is TGCAGTGCTAGCTCAGGTTTGCTACACTCCTACGAGCAGTACTTC. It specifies CSASSGLLHSYEQYF.

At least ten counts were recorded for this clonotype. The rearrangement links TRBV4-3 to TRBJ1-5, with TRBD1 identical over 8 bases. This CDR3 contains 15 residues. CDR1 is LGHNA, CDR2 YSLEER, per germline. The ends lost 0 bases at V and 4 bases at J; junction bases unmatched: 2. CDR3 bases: TGCGCCAGCAGCCAAGATAACAGGGGGAATCAGCCCCAGCATTTT. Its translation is CASSQDNRGNQPQHF.

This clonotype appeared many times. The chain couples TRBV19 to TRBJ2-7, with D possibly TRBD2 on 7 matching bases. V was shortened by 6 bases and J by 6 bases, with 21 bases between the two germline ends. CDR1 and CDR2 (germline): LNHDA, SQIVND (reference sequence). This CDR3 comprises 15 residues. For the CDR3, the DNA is TGTGCCAGTAGCAAGATGGGGGGGCGCTTCGTCGAGCAGTACTTC. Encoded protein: CASSKMGGRFVEQYF.

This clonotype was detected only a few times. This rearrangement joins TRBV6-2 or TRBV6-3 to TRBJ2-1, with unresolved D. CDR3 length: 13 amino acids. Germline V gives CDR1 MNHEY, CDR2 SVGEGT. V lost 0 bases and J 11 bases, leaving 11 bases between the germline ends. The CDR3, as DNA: TGTGCCAGCAGTTACTCCGCCCTGGCAAAGCAGTTCTTC. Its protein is CASSYSALAKQFF.

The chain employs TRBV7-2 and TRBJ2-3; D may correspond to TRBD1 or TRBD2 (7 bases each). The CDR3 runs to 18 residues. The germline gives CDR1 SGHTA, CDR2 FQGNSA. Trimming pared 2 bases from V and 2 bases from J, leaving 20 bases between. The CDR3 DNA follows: TGTGCCAGCAGCTTATCGATAAGACAGGGACTATCCACAGATACGCAGTATTTT. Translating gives CASSLSIRQGLSTDTQYF.

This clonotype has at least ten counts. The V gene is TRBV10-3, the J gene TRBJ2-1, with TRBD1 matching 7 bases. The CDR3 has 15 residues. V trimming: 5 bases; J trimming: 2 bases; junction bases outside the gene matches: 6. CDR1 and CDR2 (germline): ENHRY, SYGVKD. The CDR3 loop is CAISTPGTAYNEQFF. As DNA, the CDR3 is TGTGCCATCAGTACCCCCGGGACAGCCTACAATGAGCAGTTCTTC.

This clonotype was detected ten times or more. DNA for the CDR3: TGTGCCACCAGTGATCCAATCGACAGGGGTCAAAGGGAAAAACTGTTTTTT. It codes for CATSDPIDRGQREKLFF. The genes are TRBV24-1 and TRBJ1-4; TRBD1 agrees at 8 bases. CDR3 length equals 17 residues. From germline, CDR1 is KGHDR and CDR2 SFDVKD. The junction had 13 bases not matched to a gene; V was cut back by 3 bases and J by 8 bases.

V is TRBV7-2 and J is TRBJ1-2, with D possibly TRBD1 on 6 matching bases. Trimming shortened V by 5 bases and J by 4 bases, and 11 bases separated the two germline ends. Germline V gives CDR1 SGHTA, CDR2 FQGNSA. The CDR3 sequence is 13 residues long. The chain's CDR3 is CASSLTGPYGYTF. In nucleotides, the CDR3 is TGTGCCAGCAGCCTAACAGGGCCCTATGGCTACACCTTC.

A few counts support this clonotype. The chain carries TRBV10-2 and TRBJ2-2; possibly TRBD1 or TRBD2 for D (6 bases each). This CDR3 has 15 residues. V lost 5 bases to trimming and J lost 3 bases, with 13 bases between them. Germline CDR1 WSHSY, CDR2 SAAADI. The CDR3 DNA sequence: TGCGCCAGCAGTAAGGGGGGAACTTACACCGGGGAGCTGTTTTTT. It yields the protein CASSKGGTYTGELFF.

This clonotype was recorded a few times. This CDR3 reads CASRELGGTDTQYF. DNA of the CDR3: TGTGCCAGCAGGGAGTTGGGGGGGACAGATACGCAGTATTTT. This chain joins TRBV27 and TRBJ2-3; TRBD2 agrees at 7 bases. In germline, CDR1 is MNHEY, CDR2 SMNVEV (reference sequence). The CDR3 has 14 amino acids. V gave up 6 bases and J gave up 3 bases; unmatched junction bases: 6.

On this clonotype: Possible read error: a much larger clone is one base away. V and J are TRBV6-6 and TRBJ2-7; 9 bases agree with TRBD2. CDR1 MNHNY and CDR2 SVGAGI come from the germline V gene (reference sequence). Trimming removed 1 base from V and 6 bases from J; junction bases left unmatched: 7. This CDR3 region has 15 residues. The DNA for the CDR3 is TGTGCCAGCAGTTACTTCCGACTAGCGGATTGCGAGCAGTACTTC. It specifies CASSYFRLADCEQYF.

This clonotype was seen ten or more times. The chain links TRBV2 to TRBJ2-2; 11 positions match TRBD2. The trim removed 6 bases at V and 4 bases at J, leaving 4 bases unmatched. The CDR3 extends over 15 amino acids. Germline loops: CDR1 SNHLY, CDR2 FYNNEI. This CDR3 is CASRPLAGATGELFF. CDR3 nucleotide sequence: TGTGCCAGCAGACCACTAGCGGGAGCCACCGGGGAGCTGTTTTTT.

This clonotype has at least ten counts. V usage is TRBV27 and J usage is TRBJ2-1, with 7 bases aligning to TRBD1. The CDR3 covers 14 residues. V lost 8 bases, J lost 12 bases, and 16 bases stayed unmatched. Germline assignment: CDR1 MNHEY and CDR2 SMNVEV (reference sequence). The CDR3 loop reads CASQSVTGVNGQFF. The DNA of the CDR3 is TGTGCCAGCCAGTCCGTTACAGGGGTAAACGGGCAGTTCTTC.

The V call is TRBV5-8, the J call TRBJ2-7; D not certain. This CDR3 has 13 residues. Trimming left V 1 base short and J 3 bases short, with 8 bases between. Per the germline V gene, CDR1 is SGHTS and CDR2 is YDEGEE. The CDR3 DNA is TGTGCCAGCAGCTTGCAGGACGGCTACGAGCAGTACTTC. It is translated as CASSLQDGYEQYF.

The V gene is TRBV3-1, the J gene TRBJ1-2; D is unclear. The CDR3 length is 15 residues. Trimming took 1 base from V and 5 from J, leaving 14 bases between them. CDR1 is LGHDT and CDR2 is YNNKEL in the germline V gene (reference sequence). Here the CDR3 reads CASSQAAGFSYGYTF. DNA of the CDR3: TGTGCCAGCAGCCAAGCGGCAGGATTCTCATATGGCTACACCTTC.

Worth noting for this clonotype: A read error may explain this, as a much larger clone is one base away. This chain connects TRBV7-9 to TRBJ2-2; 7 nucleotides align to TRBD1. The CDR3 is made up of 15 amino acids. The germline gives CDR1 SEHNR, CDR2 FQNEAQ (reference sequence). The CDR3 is CACSSRTGNTGELFF. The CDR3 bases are TGTGCCTGCAGCTCCCGGACAGGGAACACCGGGGAGCTGTTTTTT.

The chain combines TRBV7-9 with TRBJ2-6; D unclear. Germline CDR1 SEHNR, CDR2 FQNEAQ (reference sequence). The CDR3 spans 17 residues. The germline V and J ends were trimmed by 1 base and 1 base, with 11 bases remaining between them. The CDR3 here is CASSLGGRLSGANVLTF. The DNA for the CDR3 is TGTGCCAGCAGCTTAGGCGGCAGACTTTCTGGGGCCAACGTCCTGACTTTC. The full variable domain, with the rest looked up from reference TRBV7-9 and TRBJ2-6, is DTGVSQNPRHKITKRGQNVTFRCDPISEHNRLYWYRQTLGQGPEFLTYFQNEAQLEKSRLLSDRFSAERPKGSFSTLEIQRTEQGDSAMYLCASSLGGRLSGANVLTFGAGSRLTVL.

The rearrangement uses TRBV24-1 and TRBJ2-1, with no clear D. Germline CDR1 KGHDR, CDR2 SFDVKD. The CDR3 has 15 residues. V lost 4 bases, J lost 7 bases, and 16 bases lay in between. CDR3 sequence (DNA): TGTGCCACCAGTGACCTTATGGCGGAGTGGAATGAGCAGTTCTTC. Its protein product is CATSDLMAEWNEQFF.

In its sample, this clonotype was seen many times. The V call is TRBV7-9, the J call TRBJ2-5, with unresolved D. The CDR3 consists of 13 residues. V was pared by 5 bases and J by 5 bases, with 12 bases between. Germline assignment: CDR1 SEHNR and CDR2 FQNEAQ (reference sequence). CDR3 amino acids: CASSPDWRETQYF. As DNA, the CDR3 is TGTGCCAGCAGCCCGGATTGGCGGGAGACCCAGTACTTC.

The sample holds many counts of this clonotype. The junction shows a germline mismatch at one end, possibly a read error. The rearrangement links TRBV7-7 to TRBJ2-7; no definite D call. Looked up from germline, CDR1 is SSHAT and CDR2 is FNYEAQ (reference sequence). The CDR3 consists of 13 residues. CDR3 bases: TGTGCTAGCAGCTTAGATCAAGTAGGGGAGCAGTACTTC. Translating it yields CASSLDQVGEQYF.

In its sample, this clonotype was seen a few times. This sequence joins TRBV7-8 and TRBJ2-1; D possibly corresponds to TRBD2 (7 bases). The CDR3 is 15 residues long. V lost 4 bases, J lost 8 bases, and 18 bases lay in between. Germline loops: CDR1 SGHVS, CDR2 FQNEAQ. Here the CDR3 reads CASSSSGGGWDEQFF. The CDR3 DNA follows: TGTGCCAGCAGCTCATCGGGCGGGGGCTGGGATGAGCAGTTCTTC.

CDR3 residues: CASSWGPGQGVHNEQFF. The CDR3 coding sequence is TGCGCCAGCAGCTGGGGTCCGGGACAGGGAGTCCACAATGAGCAGTTCTTC. The chain has TRBV5-1 and TRBJ2-1, with TRBD1 identical over 9 bases. Germline CDR1 reads SGHRS; CDR2 reads YFSETQ. There are 17 residues in the CDR3. V gave up 3 bases and J gave up 5 bases; unmatched junction bases: 12. Combining the CDR3 with reference TRBV5-1 and TRBJ2-1 gives the whole variable domain KAGVTQTPRYLIKTRGQQVTLSCSPISGHRSVSWYQQTPGQGLQFLFEYFSETQRNKGNFPGRFSGRQFSNSRSEMNVSTLELGDSALYLCASSWGPGQGVHNEQFFGPGTRLTVL.

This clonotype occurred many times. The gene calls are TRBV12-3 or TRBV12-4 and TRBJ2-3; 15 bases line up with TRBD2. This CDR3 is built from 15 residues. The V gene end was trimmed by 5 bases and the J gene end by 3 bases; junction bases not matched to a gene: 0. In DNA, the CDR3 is TGTGCCAGCAGTGGGACTAGCGGGGGGACAGATACGCAGTATTTT. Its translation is CASSGTSGGTDTQYF.

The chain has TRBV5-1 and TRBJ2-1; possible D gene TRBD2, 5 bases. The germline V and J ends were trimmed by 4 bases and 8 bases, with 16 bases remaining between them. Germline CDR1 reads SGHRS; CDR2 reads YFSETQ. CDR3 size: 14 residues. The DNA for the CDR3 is TGCGCCAGCAGCCCCACGCCGGGGATGGATGAGCAGTTCTTC. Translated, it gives CASSPTPGMDEQFF.

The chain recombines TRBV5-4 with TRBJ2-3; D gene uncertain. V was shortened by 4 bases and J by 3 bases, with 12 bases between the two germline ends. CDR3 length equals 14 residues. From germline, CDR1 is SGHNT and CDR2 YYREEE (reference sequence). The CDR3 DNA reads TGTGCCAGCAGCCCTACGCCCGTGACAGATACGCAGTATTTT. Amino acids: CASSPTPVTDTQYF.

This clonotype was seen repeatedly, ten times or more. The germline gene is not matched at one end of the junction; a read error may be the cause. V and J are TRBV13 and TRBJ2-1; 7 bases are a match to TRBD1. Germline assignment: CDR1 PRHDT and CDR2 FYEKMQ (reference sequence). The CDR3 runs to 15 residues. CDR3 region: CASNLQRGLHNEQFF. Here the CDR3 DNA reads TGTGCCAGCAACTTACAGAGGGGGCTCCACAATGAGCAGTTCTTC.

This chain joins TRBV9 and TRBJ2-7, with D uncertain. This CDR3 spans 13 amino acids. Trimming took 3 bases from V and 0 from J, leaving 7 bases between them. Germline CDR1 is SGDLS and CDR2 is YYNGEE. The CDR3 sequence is CASSGRSSYEQYF. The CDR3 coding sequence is TGTGCCAGCAGCGGGCGCAGCTCCTACGAGCAGTACTTC.